The clone carrying this TCR beta chain has only one observation. This sample was taken from a study of shared T cell receptors in the human thymus. Germline V gene data show CDR1 as MNHNS and CDR2 as SASEGT. V was shortened by 3 bases and J by 4 bases, with 9 bases between the two germline ends. The CDR3 is 13 amino acids. Data came from immunoSEQ multiplex PCR; TCRdb stores just in-frame clones and leaves some out. The data show hundreds of thousands of clones, approximately 83% seen once. The sample was also linked to a second study, of human thymus T cells. That paper adds: Among the donors, all were healthy Finnish infants having corrective surgery for congenital heart defects. Corrective cardiac surgery supplied the resected thymus tissue.

The sample was thymocytes. The J gene is TRBJ1-2, the V gene TRBV6-1, with a possible D match to TRBD1 (6 bases). The receptor comes from a girl under three years old with a congenital heart defect. The CDR3 protein is CASSDTGRYGYTF. CDR3 coding DNA: TGTGCCAGCAGTGACACAGGGCGCTATGGCTACACCTTC.